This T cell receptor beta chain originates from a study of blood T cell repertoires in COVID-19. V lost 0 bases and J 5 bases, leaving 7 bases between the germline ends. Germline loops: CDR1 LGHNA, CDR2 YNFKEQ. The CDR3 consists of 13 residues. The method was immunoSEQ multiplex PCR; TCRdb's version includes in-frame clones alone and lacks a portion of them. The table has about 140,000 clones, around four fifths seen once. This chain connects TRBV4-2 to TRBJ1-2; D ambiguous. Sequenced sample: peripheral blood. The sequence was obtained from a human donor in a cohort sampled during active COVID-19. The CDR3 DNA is TGTGCCAGCAGCCAAGATACCCAGTATGGCTACACCTTC. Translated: CASSQDTQYGYTF.